This T cell receptor beta chain comes out of a study of shared clonotypes between healthy human individuals. Trimming removed 1 base at V and 3 bases at J, with 11 bases between. CDR3 size: 15 residues. In germline, CDR1 is SGHRS, CDR2 YFSETQ. Study-level points and caveats: Shared clonotypes: approximately 4.5% naive CD4, under 4% naive CD8, over 2% memory CD4, under 0.5% memory CD8.

Concerning this clone itself: No antigen is known for it.

Positively selected for CCR7, the CD45RO-negative cells used as naive CD8 cells excluded terminally differentiated effector memory CD45RA+ cells. The method was immunoSEQ multiplex PCR; TCRdb's version includes in-frame clones alone and lacks a portion of them. There are under 2,000,000 clones in the sample; roughly 94% occur only once, and 1.2% lies in the top ten. The chain couples TRBV5-1 to TRBJ2-1; D possibly corresponds to TRBD1 (6 bases). Sequenced material: naive CD8+ T cells sorted from blood. This receptor was taken from a man aged 18 to 35 in good health. This chain's CDR3 is CASSLYRVGYNEQFF. In nucleotides, the CDR3 is TGCGCCAGCAGCTTGTACAGGGTCGGCTACAATGAGCAGTTCTTC. Using reference TRBV5-1 and TRBJ2-1 for the parts outside the CDR3, the full variable domain is KAGVTQTPRYLIKTRGQQVTLSCSPISGHRSVSWYQQTPGQGLQFLFEYFSETQRNKGNFPGRFSGRQFSNSRSEMNVSTLELGDSALYLCASSLYRVGYNEQFFGPGTRLTVL.